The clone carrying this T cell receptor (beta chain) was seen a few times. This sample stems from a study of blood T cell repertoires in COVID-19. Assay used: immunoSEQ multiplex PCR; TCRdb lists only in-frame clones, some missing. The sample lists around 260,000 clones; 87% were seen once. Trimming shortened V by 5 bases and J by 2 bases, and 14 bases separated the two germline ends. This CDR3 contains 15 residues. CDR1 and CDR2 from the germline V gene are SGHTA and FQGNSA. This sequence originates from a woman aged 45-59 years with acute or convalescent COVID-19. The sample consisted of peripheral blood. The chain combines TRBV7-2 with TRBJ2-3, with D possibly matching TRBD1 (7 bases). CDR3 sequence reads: CASSPQGGPTDTQYF. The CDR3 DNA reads TGTGCCAGCAGCCCCCAGGGGGGCCCCACAGATACGCAGTATTTT.